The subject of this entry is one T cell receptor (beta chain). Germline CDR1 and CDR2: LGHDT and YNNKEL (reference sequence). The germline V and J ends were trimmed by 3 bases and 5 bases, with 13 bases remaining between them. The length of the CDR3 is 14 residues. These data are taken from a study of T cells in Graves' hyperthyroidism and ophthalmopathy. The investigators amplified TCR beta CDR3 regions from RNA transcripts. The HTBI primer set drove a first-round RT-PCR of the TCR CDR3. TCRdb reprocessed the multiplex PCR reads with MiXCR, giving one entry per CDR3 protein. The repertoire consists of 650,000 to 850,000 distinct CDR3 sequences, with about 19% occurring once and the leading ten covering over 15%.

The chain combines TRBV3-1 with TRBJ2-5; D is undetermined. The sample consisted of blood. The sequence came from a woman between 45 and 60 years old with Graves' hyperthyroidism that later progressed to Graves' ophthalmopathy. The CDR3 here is CASSHGSAWETQYF. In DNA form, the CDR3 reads TGTGCCAGCAGCCATGGTTCCGCTTGGGAGACCCAGTACTTC.